This TCR beta chain stems from a study of beta chain features in type 1 diabetes. The study's findings and limits: Type 1 diabetes patients showed a moderate but significant shortening of TCRB CDR3s in all four CD4+ subsets.

For this clone: Antigen specificity is unknown.

Between the trimmed V and J ends, which lost 1 base and 6 bases, there was a span of 15 bases. CDR3 length: 15 residues. Per germline, CDR1 LNHNV and CDR2 YYDKDF (reference sequence). What was sequenced were expressed TCRB transcripts, since all of the isolated RNA had been reverse transcribed. Here immunoSEQ multiplex PCR was the method, and the copy in TCRdb shows in-frame clones only, minus some. The sample consists of 330,000 or so clones, approximately 12% of them appearing once. Sequenced material: naive CD4+ T cells from blood. V and J are TRBV15 and TRBJ2-5, with a tentative D call TRBD2 (6 bases). This sequence originates from a woman aged 18-29 years with type 1 diabetes. The chain's CDR3 is CATSRGEEGSKTQYF. The CDR3 region has the DNA TGTGCCACCAGCAGAGGGGAGGAGGGGTCTAAGACCCAGTACTTC. The full variable domain, its missing parts supplied by reference TRBV15 and TRBJ2-5, is DAMVIQNPRYQVTQFGKPVTLSCSQTLNHNVMYWYQQKSSQAPKLLFHYYDKDFNNEADTPDNFQSRRPNTSFCFLDIRSPGLGDTAMYLCATSRGEEGSKTQYFGPGTRLLVL.